A selection of T cell receptor beta chains follows, all from one sample in a study of PD-L1 blockade in urothelial cancer. The assay was immunoSEQ multiplex PCR, and TCRdb's table has in-frame clones only and misses some. The sample shows 60,000 to 75,000 clones, 84% of them seen only once. Here the sequenced sample was PBMCs, taken around atezolizumab (anti-PD-L1) treatment. The receptors were sampled from a woman aged 70 to 79 with urothelial cancer. Each CDR3 is given with its conserved first and last residue. Each record gives: clone size, V gene, D gene, J gene, CDR3 protein, CDR3 DNA. A D gene is named only where the DNA matches it firmly. Clone size is stated in some rows and not others, as once, few, many or a class when expanded.

size: once
V: TRBV7-6
D: NA
J: TRBJ1-2
CDR3: CASSLGEGGYGYTF
DNA: TGTGCCAGCAGCTTAGGCGAGGGCGGCTATGGCTACACCTTC

size: NA
V: TRBV7-7
D: TRBD1
J: TRBJ1-1
CDR3: CASRRRQGASTEAFF
DNA: TGTGCCAGCAGACGGAGACAGGGGGCAAGCACTGAAGCTTTCTTT

size: NA
V: TRBV7-9
D: TRBD1
J: TRBJ2-1
CDR3: CASSPGQGADNEQFF
DNA: TGTGCCAGCAGCCCAGGACAGGGGGCTGACAATGAGCAGTTCTTC

size: NA
V: TRBV11-2
D: NA
J: TRBJ2-3
CDR3: CASSLDGAGHTDTQYF
DNA: TGTGCCAGCAGCTTAGACGGGGCGGGGCACACAGATACGCAGTATTTT

size: NA
V: TRBV7-9
D: NA
J: TRBJ1-1
CDR3: CASSLGIYERLNTEAFF
DNA: TGTGCCAGCAGCTTAGGGATCTATGAGAGGTTGAACACTGAAGCTTTCTTT

size: NA
V: TRBV6-6
D: TRBD1
J: TRBJ1-4
CDR3: CASSFRGEKLFF
DNA: TGTGCCAGCAGTTTCAGGGGGGAAAAACTGTTTTTT

size: NA
V: TRBV6-5
D: TRBD2
J: TRBJ2-7
CDR3: CASRAALAGVYEQYF
DNA: TGTGCCAGCAGAGCCGCGCTAGCGGGAGTCTACGAGCAGTACTTC

size: NA
V: TRBV5-6
D: TRBD2
J: TRBJ2-3
CDR3: CASSLALAGTDTQYF
DNA: TGTGCCAGCAGCTTGGCACTAGCGGGGACAGATACGCAGTATTTT

size: few
V: TRBV2
D: TRBD1
J: TRBJ2-6
CDR3: CASRTGVGANVLTF
DNA: TGTGCCAGCCGGACAGGGGTAGGGGCCAACGTCCTGACTTTC

size: NA
V: TRBV28
D: NA
J: TRBJ2-2
CDR3: CASSPSRGAVGELFF
DNA: TGTGCCAGCAGCCCATCCAGGGGCGCGGTCGGGGAGCTGTTTTTT